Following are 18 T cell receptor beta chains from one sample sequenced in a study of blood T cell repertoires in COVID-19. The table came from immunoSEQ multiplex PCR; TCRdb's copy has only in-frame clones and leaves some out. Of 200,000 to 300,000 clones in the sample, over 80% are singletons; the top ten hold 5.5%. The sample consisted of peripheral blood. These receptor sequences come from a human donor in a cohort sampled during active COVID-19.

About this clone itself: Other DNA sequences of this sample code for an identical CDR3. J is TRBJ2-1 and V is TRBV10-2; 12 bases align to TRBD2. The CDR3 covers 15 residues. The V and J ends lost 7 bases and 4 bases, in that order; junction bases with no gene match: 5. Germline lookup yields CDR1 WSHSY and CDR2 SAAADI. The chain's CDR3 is CASTRTSGDYNEQFF. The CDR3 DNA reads TGCGCCAGCACCCGGACTAGCGGGGATTACAATGAGCAGTTCTTC.

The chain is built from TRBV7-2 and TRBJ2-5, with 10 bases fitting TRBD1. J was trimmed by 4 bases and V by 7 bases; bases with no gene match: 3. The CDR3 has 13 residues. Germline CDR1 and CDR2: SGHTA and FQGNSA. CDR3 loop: CASTRDRGETQYF. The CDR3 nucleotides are TGTGCCAGCACCAGGGACAGGGGAGAGACCCAGTACTTC.

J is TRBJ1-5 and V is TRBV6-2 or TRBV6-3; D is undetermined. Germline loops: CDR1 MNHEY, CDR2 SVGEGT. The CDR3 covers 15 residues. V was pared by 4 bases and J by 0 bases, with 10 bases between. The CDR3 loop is CASSFRHLSNQPQHF. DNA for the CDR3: TGTGCCAGCAGTTTCAGACATCTTAGCAATCAGCCCCAGCATTTT.

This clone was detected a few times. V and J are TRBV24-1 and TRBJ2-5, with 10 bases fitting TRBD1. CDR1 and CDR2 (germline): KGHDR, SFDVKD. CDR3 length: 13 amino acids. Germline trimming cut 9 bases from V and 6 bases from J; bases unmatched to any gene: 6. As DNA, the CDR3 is TGTGCCACCGGGACAGGGGACGGGCAGACCCAGTACTTC. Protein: CATGTGDGQTQYF.

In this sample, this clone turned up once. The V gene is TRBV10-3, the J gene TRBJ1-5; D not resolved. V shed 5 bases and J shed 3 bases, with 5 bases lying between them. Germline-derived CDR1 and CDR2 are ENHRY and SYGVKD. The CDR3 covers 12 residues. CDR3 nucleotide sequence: TGTGCCATCAGTCAAAACAATCAGCCCCAGCATTTT. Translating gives CAISQNNQPQHF.

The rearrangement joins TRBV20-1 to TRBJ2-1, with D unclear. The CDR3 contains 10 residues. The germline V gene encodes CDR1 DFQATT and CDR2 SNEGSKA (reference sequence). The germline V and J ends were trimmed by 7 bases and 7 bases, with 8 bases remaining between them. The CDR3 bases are TGCAGTGTGTCTAGAAATGAGCAGTTCTTC. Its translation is CSVSRNEQFF.

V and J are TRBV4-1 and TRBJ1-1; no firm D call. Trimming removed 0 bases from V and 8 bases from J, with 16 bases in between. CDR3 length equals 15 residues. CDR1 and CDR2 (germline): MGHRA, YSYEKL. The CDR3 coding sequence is TGCGCCAGCAGCCAAGAGGCATCGTTTTCGGGAGAAGCTTTCTTT. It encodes CASSQEASFSGEAFF.

The CDR3 sequence: CATSDGPEEKLFF. In DNA form, the CDR3 reads TGTGCCACCAGTGATGGCCCCGAAGAAAAACTGTTTTTT. The chain combines TRBV24-1 with TRBJ1-4; D remains unclear. Deletions cut 3 bases from V and 8 bases from J, with 9 bases between. The CDR3 covers 13 residues. Germline CDR1 KGHDR, CDR2 SFDVKD.

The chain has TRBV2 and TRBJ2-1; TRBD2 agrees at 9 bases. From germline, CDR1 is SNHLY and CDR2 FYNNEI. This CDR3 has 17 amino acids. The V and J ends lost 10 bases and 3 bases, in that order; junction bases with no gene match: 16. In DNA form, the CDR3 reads TGTGCCACCACGACTTCGGCGGGAGGGCCTGTCTACAATGAGCAGTTCTTC. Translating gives CATTTSAGGPVYNEQFF.

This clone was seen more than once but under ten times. CDR3 in DNA: TGTGCCACCAGCAGAGATCAGGTACAGGGAGTCGGCGGCTACACCTTC. This sequence encodes CATSRDQVQGVGGYTF. This chain links TRBV15 with TRBJ1-2; maybe TRBD1 (6 bases). Germline assignment: CDR1 LNHNV and CDR2 YYDKDF (reference sequence). The CDR3 spans 16 residues. V shed 0 bases and J shed 8 bases, with 19 bases lying between them. Full variable domain (missing parts from reference TRBV15 and TRBJ1-2): DAMVIQNPRYQVTQFGKPVTLSCSQTLNHNVMYWYQQKSSQAPKLLFHYYDKDFNNEADTPDNFQSRRPNTSFCFLDIRSPGLGDTAMYLCATSRDQVQGVGGYTFGSGTRLTVV.

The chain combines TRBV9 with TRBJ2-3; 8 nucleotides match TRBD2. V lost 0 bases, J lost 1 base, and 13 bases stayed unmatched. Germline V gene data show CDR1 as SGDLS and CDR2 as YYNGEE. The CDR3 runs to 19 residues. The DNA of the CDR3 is TGTGCCAGCAGCGTAGCTACAGTAAGACCAGCGGGGGGCACAGATACGCAGTATTTT. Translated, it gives CASSVATVRPAGGTDTQYF.

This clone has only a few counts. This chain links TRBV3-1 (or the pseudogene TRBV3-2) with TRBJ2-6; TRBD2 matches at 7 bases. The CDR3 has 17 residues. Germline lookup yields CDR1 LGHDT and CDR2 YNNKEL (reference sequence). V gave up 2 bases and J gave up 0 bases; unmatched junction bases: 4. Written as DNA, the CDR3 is TGTGCCAGCAGCCAACAGGGAGGGTTCTCTGGGGCCAACGTCCTGACTTTC. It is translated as CASSQQGGFSGANVLTF.

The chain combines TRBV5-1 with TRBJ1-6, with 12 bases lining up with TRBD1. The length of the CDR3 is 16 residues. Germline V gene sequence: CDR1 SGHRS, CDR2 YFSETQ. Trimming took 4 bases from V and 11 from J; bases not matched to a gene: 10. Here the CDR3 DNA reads TGCGCCAGCAGCCTGTCGGGACAGGGGGCAATTACACCCCTCCACTTT. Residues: CASSLSGQGAITPLHF.

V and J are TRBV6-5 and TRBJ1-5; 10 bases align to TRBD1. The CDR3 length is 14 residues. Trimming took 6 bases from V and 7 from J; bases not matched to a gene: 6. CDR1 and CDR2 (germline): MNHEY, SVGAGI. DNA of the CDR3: TGTGCCAGCAGGCCGGGGACAGGGGTCCAGCCCCAGCATTTT. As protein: CASRPGTGVQPQHF.

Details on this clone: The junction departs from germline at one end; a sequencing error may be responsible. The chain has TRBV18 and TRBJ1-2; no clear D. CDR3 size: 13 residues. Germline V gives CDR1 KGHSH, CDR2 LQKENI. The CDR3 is CASSPRYNYGYTF. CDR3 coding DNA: TGTGCCAGCTCACCGCGATACAACTACGGCTACACCTTC.

CDR3 loop: CASRELESAGELFF. The CDR3 DNA reads as TGTGCCAGCAGAGAGCTCGAATCGGCCGGGGAGCTGTTTTTT. The V call is TRBV6-4, the J call TRBJ2-2; D not certain. V was shortened by 6 bases and J by 6 bases, with 14 bases between the two germline ends. CDR1 and CDR2 (germline): MRHNA, SNTAGT. The CDR3 is 14 residues long.

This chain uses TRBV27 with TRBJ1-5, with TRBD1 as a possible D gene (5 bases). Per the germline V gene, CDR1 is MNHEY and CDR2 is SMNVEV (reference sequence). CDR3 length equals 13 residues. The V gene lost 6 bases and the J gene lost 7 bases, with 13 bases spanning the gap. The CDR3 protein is CASSRGGEQPQHF. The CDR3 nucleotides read TGTGCCAGCAGCCGGGGGGGGGAACAGCCCCAGCATTTT.

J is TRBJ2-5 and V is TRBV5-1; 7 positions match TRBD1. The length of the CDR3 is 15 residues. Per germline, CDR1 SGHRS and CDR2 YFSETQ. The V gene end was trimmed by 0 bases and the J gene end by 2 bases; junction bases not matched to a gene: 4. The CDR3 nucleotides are TGCGCCAGCAGCTTGGACAGGGGAATACAAGAGACCCAGTACTTC. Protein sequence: CASSLDRGIQETQYF.